The 26 T cell receptor beta chains below all came from one sample that was sequenced in a study of blood T cell repertoires in COVID-19. Produced via immunoSEQ multiplex PCR; TCRdb's table is partial and in-frame only. The sample shows approximately 50,000 clones, 70% to 80% of them seen only once. Sequenced: peripheral blood. The origin of the receptors is a man aged 50 or older with active or convalescent COVID-19.

The gene calls are TRBV11-3 and TRBJ2-5; D gene ambiguous. The closer fit of TRBJ2-7 to the DNA end suggests the J call may be wrong. Germline assignment: CDR1 SGHNT and CDR2 YENEEA. The CDR3 is made up of 12 amino acids. The CDR3 protein is CASSLEMGEQYF. The CDR3 region has the DNA TGTGCCAGCAGCTTAGAAATGGGCGAGCAGTACTTC.

On this clone: Because it lacks the conserved phenylalanine or tryptophan at the end, this CDR3 is likely a read error. No DNA is shown, since the ends of the CDR3 on it are uncertain; the CDR3 is the one TCRdb lists. The V gene is TRBV6-4, the J gene TRBJ1-2; no check of the table's D call, TRBD1, against the DNA was made. The CDR3 spans 10 amino acids, including both terminal residues. CDR1 MRHNA and CDR2 SNTAGT come from the germline V gene. This CDR3 reads CASPTGFGHL.

V gene TRBV19 combines with J gene TRBJ2-3, with D maybe TRBD2 (5 bases). The germline CDR1 and CDR2 sequences are LNHDA and SQIVND (reference sequence). The V end lost 11 bases, the J end lost 0 bases, and 36 bases lay between the germline ends. There are 21 residues in the CDR3. The CDR3: CASSRAPVLDGPFSSTDTQYF. The CDR3 nucleotides read TGTGCCTCCTCGAGGGCCCCGGTGTTGGATGGGCCCTTTTCTAGCACAGATACGCAGTATTTT.

This sequence joins TRBV27 and TRBJ2-1; D gene unclear. V shed 5 bases and J shed 4 bases, with 6 bases lying between them. Germline V gives CDR1 MNHEY, CDR2 SMNVEV (reference sequence). The CDR3 is 12 residues long. CDR3 protein: CASSTGYNEQFF. The CDR3 coding sequence is TGTGCCAGCAGTACCGGGTACAATGAGCAGTTCTTC.

The count of this clone is one. The chain employs TRBV10-3 and TRBJ2-3, with 7 bases aligning to TRBD1. Germline V CDR1 and CDR2: ENHRY, SYGVKD. The ends lost 6 bases at V and 0 bases at J; junction bases unmatched: 6. The CDR3 sequence is 15 residues long. Written as DNA, the CDR3 is TGTGCCATCAGAGGGGGCAGTATTAGCACAGATACGCAGTATTTT. This sequence encodes CAIRGGSISTDTQYF.

The rearrangement links TRBV5-1 to TRBJ2-5; no reliable D call. Trimming pared 1 base from V and 5 bases from J, leaving 12 bases between. This CDR3 has 14 amino acids. Germline loops: CDR1 SGHRS, CDR2 YFSETQ. CDR3 sequence: CASSLWPLTETQYF. In nucleotides, the CDR3 is TGCGCCAGCAGCTTGTGGCCACTAACGGAGACCCAGTACTTC.

This sequence joins TRBV7-8 and TRBJ2-5; 8 bases map to TRBD2. The CDR3 loop spans 14 amino acids. Germline V gives CDR1 SGHVS, CDR2 FQNEAQ. V gave up 5 bases and J gave up 3 bases; unmatched junction bases: 5. The CDR3 reads CASSLLADKETQYF. The DNA for the CDR3 is TGTGCCAGCAGCCTACTAGCGGACAAAGAGACCCAGTACTTC.

This clone was counted between two and nine times. J is TRBJ1-2 and V is TRBV6-4; 8 nucleotides align to TRBD1. The J segment lost 8 bases and the V segment lost 6 bases, leaving 11 bases of the junction unmatched. The CDR3 extends over 14 amino acids. The V gene's germline CDR1 is MRHNA and CDR2 SNTAGT. The CDR3 DNA reads TGTGCCAGCAGCGCCGGGACAGGCTTAGGGGGCTACACCTTC. This encodes CASSAGTGLGGYTF.

This clone was observed a single time. The chain is built from TRBV25-1 and TRBJ2-5; 7 bases fit TRBD1. The germline CDR1 and CDR2 sequences are MGHDK and SYGVNS. The CDR3 has 14 amino acids. After removal of 5 bases from V and 2 bases from J, the junction contained 5 bases not matched to a gene. The CDR3 loop reads CASSPRTGQETQYF. Written as DNA, the CDR3 is TGTGCCAGCAGTCCCCGGACAGGTCAAGAGACCCAGTACTTC.

V is TRBV7-3 and J is TRBJ2-1; 11 bases fit TRBD1. CDR3 size: 15 residues. Germline CDR1 SGHTA, CDR2 FQGTGA. The ends lost 4 bases at V and 7 bases at J; junction bases unmatched: 6. CDR3 sequence reads: CASSSRTGGLNEQFF. Written as DNA, the CDR3 is TGTGCCAGCAGCTCCAGGACAGGGGGCTTGAATGAGCAGTTCTTC. The entire variable domain, with the rest obtained from reference TRBV7-3 and TRBJ2-1, is as follows: GAGVSQTPSNKVTEKGKYVELRCDPISGHTALYWYRQSLGQGPEFLIYFQGTGAADDSGLPNDRFFAVRPEGSVSTLKIQRTERGDSAVYLCASSSRTGGLNEQFFGPGTRLTVL.

This chain links TRBV2 with TRBJ2-2, with TRBD2 matching 8 bases. The ends lost 5 bases at V and 5 bases at J; junction bases unmatched: 4. Germline assignment: CDR1 SNHLY and CDR2 FYNNEI. This CDR3 spans 14 amino acids. The CDR3 coding sequence is TGTGCCAGCAGTTCCGGGACTAGAACCGGGGAGCTGTTTTTT. It codes for CASSSGTRTGELFF.

The genes are TRBV7-2 and TRBJ2-2, with D unclear. Trimming took 1 base from V and 0 from J, leaving 6 bases between them. This CDR3 comprises 15 residues. Germline CDR1 SGHTA, CDR2 FQGNSA. The CDR3 loop is CASSLGAANTGELFF. The CDR3 bases are TGTGCCAGCAGCTTAGGGGCAGCGAACACCGGGGAGCTGTTTTTT. Filled out from reference TRBV7-2 and TRBJ2-2, the complete variable domain reads GAGVSQSPSNKVTEKGKDVELRCDPISGHTALYWYRQSLGQGLEFLIYFQGNSAPDKSGLPSDRFSAERTGGSVSTLTIQRTQQEDSAVYLCASSLGAANTGELFFGEGSRLTVL.

The rearrangement joins TRBV18 to TRBJ2-5; a weak D match, TRBD2 (6 bases). The CDR3 spans 14 residues. The germline V gene has CDR1 KGHSH and CDR2 LQKENI. Trimming pared 0 bases from V and 5 bases from J, leaving 10 bases between. CDR3 bases: TGTGCCAGCTCACCACCGTCCGGAGGGGAGACCCAGTACTTC. It is translated as CASSPPSGGETQYF.

This clone was observed a handful of times. The chain uses TRBV15 and TRBJ1-5, with 10 positions matching TRBD1. Germline V gene data show CDR1 as LNHNV and CDR2 as YYDKDF (reference sequence). V was pared by 0 bases and J by 2 bases, with 16 bases of the junction left unmatched. This CDR3 contains 21 residues. CDR3 coding DNA: TGTGCCACCAGCAGAGACCCCCTTGACAGGGGGCTCGGAAGGGGCAATCAGCCCCAGCATTTT. It codes for CATSRDPLDRGLGRGNQPQHF.

This clone came up a few times. The CDR3 nucleotides read TGTGCCAGTAGTATAGCCAGTTCTGCCGGGGAGCTGTTTTTT. Protein sequence: CASSIASSAGELFF. The chain is built from TRBV19 and TRBJ2-2; D remains unclear. CDR3 size: 14 residues. CDR1 LNHDA and CDR2 SQIVND come from the germline V gene (reference sequence). Trimming shortened V by 1 base and J by 6 bases, and 9 bases separated the two germline ends. The complete variable domain, with remaining parts taken from reference TRBV19 and TRBJ2-2, reads DGGITQSPKYLFRKEGQNVTLSCEQNLNHDAMYWYRQDPGQGLRLIYYSQIVNDFQKGDIAEGYSVSREKKESFPLTVTSAQKNPTAFYLCASSIASSAGELFFGEGSRLTVL.

V usage is TRBV9 and J usage is TRBJ2-1; 8 bases are a match to TRBD2. There are 15 residues in the CDR3. Per the germline V gene, CDR1 is SGDLS and CDR2 is YYNGEE. V lost 3 bases and J lost 5; bases outside the gene matches: 7. CDR3 DNA: TGTGCCAGCAGCGGAAGGACTAGCTTCCACAATGAGCAGTTCTTC. Translated, it gives CASSGRTSFHNEQFF.

The V and J genes are TRBV19 and TRBJ1-5; D is perhaps TRBD1 (5 bases). Trimming removed 3 bases from V and 4 bases from J, with 13 bases in between. In germline, CDR1 is LNHDA, CDR2 SQIVND (reference sequence). The length of the CDR3 is 15 residues. The CDR3 DNA is TGTGCCAGTAGTATGGTAAGGGGCAGGAATCAGCCCCAGCATTTT. This translates into CASSMVRGRNQPQHF.

The chain joins TRBV11-1 to TRBJ1-1; D possibly corresponds to TRBD1 (5 bases). The CDR3 runs to 12 residues. CDR1 and CDR2 (germline): SGHAT, FQDESV (reference sequence). The V and J ends lost 5 bases and 7 bases respectively, with 11 bases between them. CDR3 bases: TGTGCCAGCAGCGAGGGACTTGGTGAAGCTTTCTTT. It is translated as CASSEGLGEAFF.

This clone has more than one count but fewer than ten. J is TRBJ2-2 and V is TRBV30; 7 bases match TRBD2. The CDR3 is 14 amino acids. Germline CDR1 GTSNPN, CDR2 SVGIG (reference sequence). The junction had 7 bases not matched to a gene; V was cut back by 4 bases and J by 5 bases. The CDR3 here is CAWTRRGVTGELFF. The CDR3 DNA reads TGTGCCTGGACGAGACGGGGGGTTACCGGGGAGCTGTTTTTT.

The chain joins TRBV7-9 to TRBJ2-7, with 7 bases matching TRBD1. Germline trimming cut 8 bases from V and 0 bases from J; bases unmatched to any gene: 16. CDR1 and CDR2 from the germline V gene are SEHNR and FQNEAQ (reference sequence). CDR3 size: 17 residues. The CDR3 DNA follows: TGTGCCAGCGCAAAGGACAGGAACCTTAAGAGCTCCTACGAGCAGTACTTC. Amino acids: CASAKDRNLKSSYEQYF.

This clone has more than one count but fewer than ten. This rearrangement joins TRBV11-2 to TRBJ2-7; 7 nucleotides line up with TRBD2. The CDR3 is 14 residues long. Per the germline V gene, CDR1 is SGHAT and CDR2 is FQNNGV. Germline trimming cut 5 bases from V and 2 bases from J; bases unmatched to any gene: 6. The CDR3 DNA reads as TGTGCCAGCAGCCCCCCGGGAGGCACCTACGAGCAGTACTTC. As protein: CASSPPGGTYEQYF.

V and J are TRBV2 and TRBJ1-1, with TRBD1 identical over 9 bases. Germline CDR1 and CDR2: SNHLY and FYNNEI. Losses at the gene ends were 5 bases for V and 5 bases for J; bases not matched to a gene: 6. The CDR3 loop spans 14 amino acids. The CDR3 DNA follows: TGTGCCAGCAGTAGCGGGACAGGGAGGACTGAAGCTTTCTTT. As protein: CASSSGTGRTEAFF.

The chain employs TRBV30 and TRBJ2-3, with a weak D call TRBD2 (5 bases). CDR3 length: 12 residues. Germline CDR1 is GTSNPN and CDR2 is SVGIG (reference sequence). Trimming pared 0 bases from V and 6 bases from J, leaving 7 bases between. Written as DNA, the CDR3 is TGTGCCTGGAGTGTGGGAGCCGATACGCAGTATTTT. It yields the protein CAWSVGADTQYF.

This clone was observed a single time. The genes are TRBV2 and TRBJ2-2; D is ambiguous. The CDR3 loop spans 13 amino acids. Germline-derived CDR1 and CDR2 are SNHLY and FYNNEI. Trimming left V 6 bases short and J 3 bases short, with 8 bases between. The CDR3 DNA reads TGTGCCAGCAGGGTCCAGGACACCGGGGAGCTGTTTTTT. Amino acid sequence: CASRVQDTGELFF.

This rearrangement joins TRBV5-1 to TRBJ2-1, with 7 bases matching TRBD2. This CDR3 region has 16 residues. V gave up 0 bases and J gave up 5 bases; unmatched junction bases: 8. The germline V gene encodes CDR1 SGHRS and CDR2 YFSETQ. Here the CDR3 DNA reads TGCGCCAGCAGCTTGGTGGTTCTAGCGGCAGACAATGAGCAGTTCTTC. As protein: CASSLVVLAADNEQFF.

The chain is built from TRBV5-1 and TRBJ2-1, with 15 positions matching TRBD2. The trim removed 5 bases at V and 4 bases at J, leaving 7 bases unmatched. Germline V gene sequence: CDR1 SGHRS, CDR2 YFSETQ. The CDR3 loop spans 17 amino acids. CDR3 region: CASRDGLAGGPYNEQFF. CDR3 bases: TGCGCCAGCAGAGATGGACTAGCGGGGGGGCCATACAATGAGCAGTTCTTC. The variable domain in full, with the rest retrieved from reference TRBV5-1 and TRBJ2-1, is KAGVTQTPRYLIKTRGQQVTLSCSPISGHRSVSWYQQTPGQGLQFLFEYFSETQRNKGNFPGRFSGRQFSNSRSEMNVSTLELGDSALYLCASRDGLAGGPYNEQFFGPGTRLTVL.